Shown below are 11 T cell receptor beta chains from a single sample sequenced in a study of blood T cell repertoires in COVID-19. Produced via immunoSEQ multiplex PCR; TCRdb's table is partial and in-frame only. The sample includes 100,000 to 140,000 clones, around 82% of them seen just once. Sequenced material: peripheral blood. These receptors were obtained from a human donor in a cohort sampled during active COVID-19.

The chain carries TRBV5-6 and TRBJ1-6; no firm D call. The CDR3 totals 14 residues. V lost 4 bases, J lost 11 bases, and 16 bases lay in between. CDR1 is SGHDT and CDR2 is YYEEEE in the germline V gene. The CDR3 reads CASSPGPTEAPLHF. The CDR3 DNA sequence: TGTGCCAGCAGCCCAGGCCCTACGGAAGCACCCCTCCACTTT.

V and J are TRBV19 and TRBJ2-1, with 7 bases lining up with TRBD1. The CDR3 loop spans 14 amino acids. Germline V CDR1 and CDR2: LNHDA, SQIVND (reference sequence). The trim removed 4 bases at V and 0 bases at J, leaving 0 bases unmatched. In DNA form, the CDR3 reads TGTGCCAGTAGTAACAGGGGCTCCTACAATGAGCAGTTCTTC. Its translation: CASSNRGSYNEQFF.

The rearrangement joins TRBV18 to TRBJ1-3; perhaps TRBD1 as D (5 bases). Deletions cut 3 bases from V and 0 bases from J, with 9 bases between. CDR3 size: 15 residues. From germline, CDR1 is KGHSH and CDR2 LQKENI. The CDR3: CASSPRQLSGNTIYF. CDR3 sequence (DNA): TGTGCCAGCTCACCGCGACAGCTCTCTGGAAACACCATATATTTT. Based on the CDR3 plus reference TRBV18 and TRBJ1-3, the full variable domain is NAGVMQNPRHLVRRRGQEARLRCSPMKGHSHVYWYRQLPEEGLKFMVYLQKENIIDESGMPKERFSAEFPKEGPSILRIQQVVRGDSAAYFCASSPRQLSGNTIYFGEGSWLTVV.

The chain joins TRBV4-3 to TRBJ2-3; D is perhaps TRBD2 (6 bases). Germline V lookup: CDR1 LGHNA, CDR2 YSLEER. V was pared by 1 base and J by 4 bases, with 18 bases between. This CDR3 contains 17 residues. The chain's CDR3 is CASSQGMGGSYADTQYF. The CDR3, as DNA: TGCGCCAGCAGCCAAGGGATGGGAGGTTCGTATGCAGATACGCAGTATTTT.

The V gene is TRBV24-1, the J gene TRBJ2-3, with D maybe TRBD2 (7 bases). Germline V gene sequence: CDR1 KGHDR, CDR2 SFDVKD. This CDR3 region has 16 residues. The ends were cut back, 4 bases at V and 5 bases at J, with 18 bases in the middle. CDR3: CATSEPRGGRGDTQYF. In nucleotides, the CDR3 is TGTGCCACCAGTGAACCCCGAGGGGGGAGGGGAGATACGCAGTATTTT.

This clone was detected only a few times. This chain connects TRBV3-1 (or the pseudogene TRBV3-2) to TRBJ1-1; 9 bases agree with TRBD1. V shed 7 bases and J 4 bases; nucleotides not matched to a gene: 7. Germline values: CDR1 LGHDT, CDR2 YNNKEL (reference sequence). The CDR3 has 14 amino acids. CDR3 nucleotides: TGTGCCAGCACCCGTCAGGGACAGGGCACTGAAGCTTTCTTT. Residues: CASTRQGQGTEAFF.

This chain links TRBV6-5 with TRBJ2-3, with a possible D match to TRBD1 (6 bases). This CDR3 has 16 residues. The germline V and J ends were trimmed by 4 bases and 0 bases, with 14 bases remaining between them. Germline CDR1 reads MNHEY; CDR2 reads SVGAGI. The CDR3 region is CASSWVPGASTDTQYF. DNA for the CDR3: TGTGCCAGCAGTTGGGTCCCAGGGGCCAGCACAGATACGCAGTATTTT.

This chain connects TRBV7-2 to TRBJ1-3; the match to TRBD1 covers 8 bases. The CDR3 consists of 16 residues. Per the germline V gene, CDR1 is SGHTA and CDR2 is FQGNSA. Trimming cost V 0 bases and J 4 bases; bases outside gene matches: 5. In DNA, the CDR3 is TGTGCCAGCAGCTTAGCGCCAGGGGGCTTAGGAAACACCATATATTTT. Translation: CASSLAPGGLGNTIYF.

The chain joins TRBV24-1 to TRBJ2-1; no clear D. The CDR3 sequence is 11 residues long. V shed 5 bases and J shed 7 bases, with 5 bases lying between them. Germline assignment: CDR1 KGHDR and CDR2 SFDVKD. CDR3: CATSVPNEQFF. The CDR3 DNA reads TGTGCCACCAGTGTCCCGAATGAGCAGTTCTTC.

On this clone: Within the sample, other DNA sequences also encode this same CDR3. The chain has TRBV7-8 and TRBJ2-7; TRBD1 agrees at 9 bases. Germline V gene lookup returns CDR1 SGHVS and CDR2 FQNEAQ. The CDR3 consists of 16 residues. The junction had 7 bases not matched to a gene; V was cut back by 3 bases and J by 1 base. CDR3 sequence (DNA): TGTGCCAGCAGCTTGGCCGGGACAGGGTTGTCCTACGAGCAGTACTTC. Translation: CASSLAGTGLSYEQYF.

The chain recombines TRBV10-3 with TRBJ2-2; 8 positions agree with TRBD1. V was pared by 4 bases and J by 6 bases, with 1 base of the junction left unmatched. CDR1 and CDR2 (germline): ENHRY, SYGVKD. This CDR3 is 13 amino acids long. CDR3 region: CAISGTGSGELFF. As DNA, the CDR3 is TGTGCCATCAGTGGGACAGGGTCCGGGGAGCTGTTTTTT.